This is a list of T cell receptor beta chains from one sample in a study of blood T cell repertoires in COVID-19. Data came from immunoSEQ multiplex PCR; TCRdb stores just in-frame clones and leaves some out. The sample records hundreds of thousands of clones, 70% to 90% being singletons. The specimen was PBMCs or T cells enriched from blood (not recorded which). These receptor sequences come from a woman between 18 and 29 years old with acute COVID-19. CDR3s include the opening cysteine and the closing phenylalanine or tryptophan. A D gene is named only where the DNA matches it firmly. Size values are once, few and many counts, or a class for expanded clones, and some rows have none.

V,D,J,size,CDR3,DNA
TRBV27,TRBD2,TRBJ2-7,NA,CASSPREAGEQYF,TGTGCCAGCAGTCCCCGGGAAGCGGGGGAGCAGTACTTC
TRBV5-4,TRBD2,TRBJ2-2,NA,CASSLRSRLAGVTGELFF,TGTGCCAGCAGCTTGCGGTCTCGCCTAGCGGGGGTCACCGGGGAGCTGTTTTTT
TRBV7-9,NA,TRBJ2-1,NA,CASTNAGTLSNEQFF,TGTGCCAGCACCAATGCCGGGACTTTATCCAATGAGCAGTTCTTC
TRBV19,NA,TRBJ2-7,once,CASSIEGYGSGAEQYF,TGTGCCAGTAGTATAGAAGGTTACGGGAGTGGGGCCGAGCAGTACTTC
TRBV5-1,NA,TRBJ1-1,NA,CASSLRGGIVVTEAFF,TGCGCCAGCAGCTTGAGGGGCGGGATTGTCGTCACTGAAGCTTTCTTT
TRBV5-1,TRBD2,TRBJ2-7,once,CASSWYGGAYEQYF,TGCGCCAGCAGCTGGTACGGGGGGGCCTACGAGCAGTACTTC
TRBV12-5,NA,TRBJ1-1,once,CASGPGVTAPEAFF,TGTGCTAGTGGCCCGGGGGTGACAGCGCCTGAAGCTTTCTTT
TRBV4-3,NA,TRBJ2-3,few,CASSQAGSTDTQYF,TGCGCCAGCAGCCAGGCAGGGTCCACAGATACGCAGTATTTT
TRBV18,TRBD2,TRBJ2-3,NA,CASSLGLAGADTQYF,TGTGCCAGCTCACTTGGACTAGCGGGAGCAGATACGCAGTATTTT
TRBV7-2,NA,TRBJ1-5,NA,CASSEKHYQPQHF,TGTGCCAGCAGCGAAAAACATTATCAGCCCCAGCATTTT
TRBV11-3,NA,TRBJ2-1,few,CASSSQVEQFF,TGTGCCAGCAGTTCGCAGGTAGAGCAGTTCTTC